This section outlines one T cell receptor (beta chain) sequence together with its context. This CDR3 has 11 residues. Germline CDR1 SNHLY, CDR2 FYNNEI. V shed 7 bases and J shed 7 bases, with 11 bases lying between them. Sequencing was performed with immunoSEQ multiplex PCR; in TCRdb, only in-frame clones are kept and a portion is missing. This sample has 10,000 to 13,000 clones, with about 62% found just once. The entry originates in a study of tumor-infiltrating lymphocytes in localized non-small cell lung cancer. The source of this sequence is a human donor with non-small cell lung cancer. The sequenced sample consisted of lung tumor tissue. The chain recombines TRBV2 with TRBJ2-7, with a possible D match to TRBD1 (6 bases). The CDR3: CASTLTGEQYF. The CDR3 coding sequence is TGTGCCAGCACGCTTACAGGGGAGCAGTACTTC.